These T cell receptor beta chains were read from a single sample in a study of regulatory T cells in long-lasting Graves disease. Via MiXCR, TCRdb re-called the multiplex PCR reads, giving one row per CDR3 protein. This sample has roughly 420,000 distinct CDR3 sequences, with about 16% found just once. The sequences come from peripheral blood mononuclear cells (PBMCs), collected at new diagnosis, from a patient treated with antithyroid drugs. All receptors derive from a female donor with Graves disease. The conserved cysteine and the conserved F or W are not part of the CDR3 here. Fields, in order: V gene, J gene, CDR3 protein.

TRBV7-7	TRBJ2-5	ASSLELFGARPVQETQY
TRBV27	TRBJ2-7	ASSRLAGYEQY
TRBV19	TRBJ2-7	ASSIVGRSSYEQY
TRBV4-1	TRBJ2-3	ASSKTGDTDTQY
TRBV12-3/TRBV12-4	TRBJ2-1	ASSLIGNEQF
TRBV7-9	TRBJ1-4	ASSLTVLQGGTNEKLF
TRBV20-1	TRBJ2-2	SAQTAIAGGPAGELF
TRBV9	TRBJ2-3	ASSDRVREGTDTQY
TRBV27	TRBJ2-1	ASSLSGLAGGLVEQF
TRBV4-1	TRBJ2-1	ASSQGAPGNEQF
TRBV7-9	TRBJ2-3	ASSLAHSGRGITDTQY
TRBV27	TRBJ2-5	ASSLGSGGTQY
TRBV20-1	TRBJ1-2	SASFGDGYGYT
TRBV9	TRBJ2-3	ASSGSGGFTDTQY
TRBV20-1	TRBJ2-1	SAGPGLAYEQF
TRBV11-3	TRBJ2-5	ASSFGLGETQY
TRBV4-1	-	ASSQHVSGRADDEQF
TRBV27	TRBJ1-1	ASSSAGEAF
TRBV7-9	TRBJ1-1	ASSATWGTEAF
TRBV4-1	TRBJ1-1	ASRWVPIGSTGTEAF
TRBV12-5	TRBJ2-3	ASGLSGDTQY
TRBV7-9	TRBJ1-2	ASSGQGADYGYT